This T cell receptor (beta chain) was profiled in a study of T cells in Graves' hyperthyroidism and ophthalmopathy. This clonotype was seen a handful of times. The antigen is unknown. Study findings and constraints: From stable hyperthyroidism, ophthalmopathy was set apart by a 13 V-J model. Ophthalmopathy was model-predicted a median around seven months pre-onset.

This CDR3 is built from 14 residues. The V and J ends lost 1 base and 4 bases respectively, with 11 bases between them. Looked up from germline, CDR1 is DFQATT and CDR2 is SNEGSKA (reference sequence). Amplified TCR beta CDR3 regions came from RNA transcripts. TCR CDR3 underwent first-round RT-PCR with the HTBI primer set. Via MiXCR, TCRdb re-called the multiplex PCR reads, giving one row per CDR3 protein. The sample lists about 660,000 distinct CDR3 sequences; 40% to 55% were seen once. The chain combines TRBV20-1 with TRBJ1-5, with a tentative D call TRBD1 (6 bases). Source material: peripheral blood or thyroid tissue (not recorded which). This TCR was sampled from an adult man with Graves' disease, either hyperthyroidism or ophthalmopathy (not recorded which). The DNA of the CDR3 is TGCAGTGCTAGAGGGACAGCGGCAAATCAGCCCCAGCATTTT. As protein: CSARGTAANQPQHF.